What follows describes a single T cell receptor beta chain. This sample was taken from a study of neoadjuvant anti-PD-1 for oral cavity cancer. Study-level background: Before surgery, most patients got three to four biweekly 3 mg/kg nivolumab doses.

These oral cavity squamous cell carcinomas were HPV-negative and locally advanced. This CDR3 region has 14 residues. The germline gives CDR1 MGHRA, CDR2 YSYEKL. Trimming at V came to 4 bases and at J to 10 bases, leaving 7 bases not matched to a gene. TCRdb's table, derived via immunoSEQ multiplex PCR, lists solely in-frame clones and lacks some. In the table there are some 71,000 clones, about 86% of which are singletons. V usage is TRBV4-1 and J usage is TRBJ2-1, with 10 bases that match TRBD2. Sequencing was performed on PBMCs, taken before nivolumab (anti-PD-1) treatment. The TCR sequence derives from a person between 40 and 85 years old with oral cavity squamous cell carcinoma. The CDR3 DNA follows: TGCGCCAGCAGCCCCAGCGGGGGGGCGAGGGAGCAGTTCTTC. Protein sequence: CASSPSGGAREQFF.